This TCR beta chain was observed in a study of cytomegalovirus exposure and HLA in healthy donors. Looking at the study overall: Membership in the Caucasian-associated ancestry cluster was found for 81% of about 430 genotyped donors. Study-level points and caveats: Overall, roughly 170 TCR beta chains were annotated as cytomegalovirus-associated. Equally common other TCR beta chains were less clonally expanded than HLA-associated ones, a later analysis found. Common viral pathogens were later found to be apparently linked to several of the most significant clusters.

As regards this clone: Antigen: not known.

PCR was performed using 60 Vbeta and 13 Jbeta primers. Data came from immunoSEQ multiplex PCR; TCRdb stores just in-frame clones and leaves some out. The repertoire holds 160,000 or so clones, with around 80% as singletons. This CDR3 is built from 19 residues. Per germline, CDR1 LGHNA and CDR2 YSLEER. V shed 1 base and J 0 bases; nucleotides not matched to a gene: 6. J is TRBJ2-3 and V is TRBV4-3; 14 bases fit TRBD2. This receptor was taken from a man between 35 and 55 years old in good health and CMV-seronegative. The sample was PBMCs. This chain's CDR3 is CASSQGGLAGAYSTDTQYF. CDR3 sequence (DNA): TGCGCCAGCAGCCAAGGGGGACTAGCGGGGGCCTATAGCACAGATACGCAGTATTTT.